This T cell receptor beta chain stems from a study of blood T cell repertoires in COVID-19. Background on the study: Both acute and convalescent COVID-19 samples were obtained from the United States, Italy and Spain.

Repertoires were generated with immunoSEQ multiplex PCR, while TCRdb's copy carries only in-frame clones and drops some. The sample consists of around 31,000 clones, 80% to 90% of them appearing once. Germline lookup yields CDR1 SEHNR and CDR2 FQNEAQ (reference sequence). This CDR3 has 13 residues. V was trimmed by 5 bases and J by 6 bases, leaving 10 bases between them. Sequences were obtained from peripheral blood. The rearrangement links TRBV7-9 to TRBJ2-2; possible D gene TRBD1, 5 bases. The TCR comes from an elderly man with acute or convalescent COVID-19. The CDR3 loop is CASSERGSGELFF. The CDR3 bases are TGTGCCAGCAGCGAAAGGGGTTCCGGGGAGCTGTTTTTT.